Below, one TCR beta chain is given with its context. The CDR3 length is 15 residues. Germline V gives CDR1 SGHDT, CDR2 YYEEEE. V trimming: 3 bases; J trimming: 5 bases; junction bases outside the gene matches: 9. 60 Vbeta and 13 Jbeta primers were used in PCR. Method: immunoSEQ multiplex PCR; TCRdb's copy keeps in-frame clones and lacks some. The repertoire consists of around 99,000 clones, with less than 80% occurring once and the leading ten covering roughly 8.2%. The data were taken from a study of cytomegalovirus exposure and HLA in healthy donors. Source material: PBMCs. The sequence was collected from a man under 40 in good health and CMV-seronegative. V and J are TRBV5-6 and TRBJ2-7; 9 bases map to TRBD1. The CDR3 spells CASSSQGQGINEQYF. CDR3 nucleotides: TGTGCCAGCAGCTCTCAGGGACAGGGCATCAACGAGCAGTACTTC.